Listed below are T cell receptor beta chains from one sample, sequenced in a study of T cells after posttransplantation cyclophosphamide. Sequencing was performed with immunoSEQ multiplex PCR; in TCRdb, only in-frame clones are kept and a portion is missing. The sample records about 17,000 clones, approximately 78% being singletons. The starting material was PBMCs, obtained 430 to 450 days after allogeneic stem cell transplant with calcineurin inhibitor and methotrexate. The source of these receptors is a young adult male patient who received an allogeneic stem cell transplant from an unrelated donor, was CMV-positive, and had acute and chronic GVHD. The graft donor may account for some of the T cells. Both conserved end residues are part of each CDR3. A clone size is listed for some rows: how often the clone was seen (once, few, many), or a class if it is expanded.

V gene,clone size,CDR3 protein
TRBV4-3,few,CASSGDRTNSYNEQFF
TRBV11-2,.,CASSFSGPRGGGETQYF
TRBV9,once,CASSPGGGSRYNEQFF
TRBV28,.,CASSLLSGSYNEQFF
TRBV19,few,CASSIYWGPGNTIYF
TRBV18,.,CASSEQGAGSPYGYTF
TRBV28,.,CASSLSVTGNSNQPQHF
TRBV7-8,.,CASSYDRGGGNTEAFF
TRBV5-6,.,CASSQGVEKLFF
TRBV7-3,once,CASSLSLQGNSPLHF
TRBV11-3,.,CVSSFTGLYGELFF
TRBV6-5,.,CASSSGQGKNIQYF
TRBV9,.,CASTLGLAEDTQYF
TRBV19,few,CASSLTPGLAAYEQFF
TRBV19,few,CASSESTGANEKLFF
TRBV30,once,CAWSWGGNQPQHF
TRBV10-3,.,CAISQGQDNEKLFF
TRBV7-9,.,CASSLATGDAVGTDTQYF
TRBV27,.,CASSFLRDRLNSPLHF
TRBV11-3,few,CASSLSGEYTEAFF
TRBV19,.,CASGPSGASYNEQFF
TRBV9,.,CASSVGQGRGANVLTF
TRBV7-8,.,CASSLQAPNEKLFF
TRBV2,.,CASRANPANTGELFF
TRBV5-4,.,CASSPRGGANEQFF
TRBV4-2,few,CASSAGQILNTEAFF